The 22 T cell receptor beta chains reported below all come from one sample, sequenced in a study of T cell repertoires in cytomegalovirus infection. MiXCR, run by TCRdb on the reads, gives a single entry per CDR3 protein. The sample contains 250,000 to 300,000 distinct CDR3 sequences, about 23% of which appear only once. The material sequenced was PBMCs. The receptors were sampled from a human donor in good health (CMV status not recorded). Some clones in this sample may be carry-over from other donors' samples.

The rearrangement uses TRBV11-2 and TRBJ2-3, with 7 bases fitting TRBD2. The CDR3 runs to 18 residues. Germline lookup yields CDR1 SGHAT and CDR2 FQNNGV. J gave up 0 bases and V 3 bases, and 12 bases lay outside the gene matches. As DNA, the CDR3 is TGTGCCAGCAGCTTGGGGAGGGTTGGGGGATCTAGCACAGATACGCAGTATTTT. Encoded protein: CASSLGRVGGSSTDTQYF.

This clonotype has more than one count but fewer than ten. The chain couples TRBV11-2 to TRBJ2-5, with TRBD2 as a possible D gene (7 bases). V lost 8 bases and J 1 base, leaving 11 bases between the germline ends. The CDR3 totals 13 residues. Germline lookup yields CDR1 SGHAT and CDR2 FQNNGV. CDR3 in DNA: TGTGCCAGCGGACGGGGGGCCCAAGAGACCCAGTACTTC. Translating gives CASGRGAQETQYF.

V and J are TRBV6-6 and TRBJ2-7; possible D gene TRBD1, 6 bases. With 5 bases removed from V and 2 bases from J, the gap between germline ends came to 16 bases. Per germline, CDR1 MNHNY and CDR2 SVGAGI (reference sequence). The CDR3 is 15 amino acids. DNA for the CDR3: TGTGCCAGCAGTCGGCCGGGACAAGCGACCTACGAGCAGTACTTC. It encodes CASSRPGQATYEQYF.

This clonotype was detected a few times. The chain is built from TRBV7-6 and TRBJ1-5; D gene uncertain. This CDR3 has 15 residues. V was trimmed by 2 bases and J by 4 bases, leaving 12 bases between them. Germline V gene data show CDR1 as SGHVS and CDR2 as FNYEAQ. The CDR3 coding sequence is TGTGCCAGCAGCTTACATGGGAGTGGGAATCAGCCCCAGCATTTT. The encoded protein is CASSLHGSGNQPQHF.

CDR3 nucleotide sequence: TGTGCCATCATGGGACAGGGGGCGGATGAGCAGTTCTTC. It translates to CAIMGQGADEQFF. This chain connects TRBV10-3 to TRBJ2-1; TRBD1 agrees at 12 bases. This CDR3 is 13 amino acids long. CDR1 ENHRY and CDR2 SYGVKD come from the germline V gene. J lost 8 bases, V lost 7 bases, and 3 bases had no gene match.

The V and J genes are TRBV20-1 and TRBJ1-1; possible D gene TRBD1, 6 bases. CDR1 is DFQATT and CDR2 is SNEGSKA in the germline V gene (reference sequence). This CDR3 comprises 14 residues. Between the trimmed V and J ends, which lost 3 bases and 3 bases, there was a span of 14 bases. The DNA for the CDR3 is TGCAGTGCTAGGAAGGAGGGGGTTGACACTGAAGCTTTCTTT. It encodes CSARKEGVDTEAFF.

The V gene is TRBV9, the J gene TRBJ1-2, with D unresolved. Trimming took 0 bases from V and 5 from J, leaving 14 bases between them. CDR3 length equals 15 residues. The germline V gene encodes CDR1 SGDLS and CDR2 YYNGEE. The CDR3 region is CASSVVEGAGYGYTF. Here the CDR3 DNA reads TGTGCCAGCAGCGTAGTTGAGGGCGCGGGGTATGGCTACACCTTC.

The chain uses TRBV20-1 and TRBJ1-2, with 7 bases fitting TRBD1. With 4 bases clipped from V and 6 bases from J, the junction kept 14 bases outside the gene matches. The germline V gene encodes CDR1 DFQATT and CDR2 SNEGSKA (reference sequence). CDR3 length equals 15 residues. The CDR3 DNA is TGCAGTGCTATGATCCCAGACAGGGAGTGGGATGGCTACACCTTC. This gives the protein CSAMIPDREWDGYTF.

The chain employs TRBV28 and TRBJ2-7, with 13 bases that match TRBD2. Germline V gene lookup returns CDR1 MDHEN and CDR2 SYDVKM. Germline trimming cut 1 base from V and 2 bases from J; bases unmatched to any gene: 5. CDR3 length: 17 residues. The CDR3 nucleotides are TGTGCCAGCAGTTTATCCACCGGACTAGCGGGAGCCTACGAGCAGTACTTC. Protein sequence: CASSLSTGLAGAYEQYF.

This clonotype occurred a few times. This chain joins TRBV6-1 and TRBJ1-2; 8 nucleotides align to TRBD1. This CDR3 contains 16 residues. Losses at the gene ends were 5 bases for V and 2 bases for J; bases not matched to a gene: 10. Germline V gene sequence: CDR1 MNHNS, CDR2 SASEGT. The CDR3 nucleotides read TGTGCCAGCAGTCCCAGACAGGGGATATTCAACTATGGCTACACCTTC. Residues: CASSPRQGIFNYGYTF.

In this sample, this clonotype turned up a few times. The chain has TRBV12-3 or TRBV12-4 and TRBJ2-5, with D possibly being TRBD1 (6 bases). V lost 3 bases and J 5 bases, leaving 13 bases between the germline ends. This CDR3 is 14 amino acids long. CDR3 region: CASSFQGRSETQYF. The CDR3 nucleotides are TGTGCCAGCAGTTTTCAGGGGCGTAGTGAGACCCAGTACTTC.

V gene TRBV7-3 combines with J gene TRBJ2-2, with D unresolved. This CDR3 comprises 15 residues. V was clipped by 8 bases and J by 2 bases, with 15 bases between them. CDR1 and CDR2 from the germline V gene are SGHTA and FQGTGA. CDR3 nucleotides: TGTGCCAGCCACTGGGGTGGTATCAACACCGGGGAGCTGTTTTTT. It is translated as CASHWGGINTGELFF.

The table lists this clonotype with a few counts. The chain is built from TRBV28 and TRBJ2-7, with 10 positions matching TRBD1. The CDR3 runs to 15 residues. The V and J ends lost 5 bases and 4 bases, in that order; junction bases with no gene match: 8. Germline V gene data show CDR1 as MDHEN and CDR2 as SYDVKM. The CDR3 here is CASSPPWTGGYEQYF. The CDR3 DNA reads TGTGCCAGCAGTCCTCCTTGGACAGGGGGTTACGAGCAGTACTTC.

This clonotype was detected only a few times. V and J are TRBV28 and TRBJ2-3, with 8 nucleotides matching TRBD2. CDR3 size: 16 residues. The germline V gene has CDR1 MDHEN and CDR2 SYDVKM. V was pared by 1 base and J by 4 bases, with 7 bases of the junction left unmatched. Here the CDR3 DNA reads TGTGCCAGCAGTTTATTGGGGCGGGGGGCAGCAGATACGCAGTATTTT. Translating it yields CASSLLGRGAADTQYF. Complete variable domain (other parts from reference TRBV28 and TRBJ2-3): DVKVTQSSRYLVKRTGEKVFLECVQDMDHENMFWYRQDPGLGLRLIYFSYDVKMKEKGDIPEGYSVSREKKERFSLILESASTNQTSMYLCASSLLGRGAADTQYFGPGTRLTVL.

The V gene is TRBV29-1, the J gene TRBJ2-2; TRBD2 aligns across 7 bases. The germline V gene has CDR1 SQVTM and CDR2 ANQGSEA. The CDR3 covers 14 residues. J lost 7 bases, V lost 7 bases, and 12 bases had no gene match. DNA for the CDR3: TGCAGCGCGACTAGCAGGAGTAGTGGCGGGGAGCTGTTTTTT. Amino acids: CSATSRSSGGELFF.

This clonotype was seen a handful of times. The rearrangement links TRBV18 to TRBJ2-5; TRBD1 agrees at 7 bases. Germline CDR1 reads KGHSH; CDR2 reads LQKENI. V trimming: 5 bases; J trimming: 3 bases; junction bases outside the gene matches: 6. CDR3 size: 14 residues. Here the CDR3 DNA reads TGTGCCAGCTCAACCTTACAGGGGAAAGAGACCCAGTACTTC. This sequence encodes CASSTLQGKETQYF.

This clonotype was seen ten or more times. The rearrangement uses TRBV4-3 and TRBJ1-4; possibly TRBD1 for D (6 bases). The CDR3 extends over 15 amino acids. V was trimmed by 1 base and J by 5 bases, leaving 11 bases between them. CDR1 LGHNA and CDR2 YSLEER come from the germline V gene. The CDR3 sequence is CASSQGTGTNEKLFF. CDR3 sequence (DNA): TGCGCCAGCAGCCAAGGAACAGGGACCAATGAAAAACTGTTTTTT.

This clonotype was detected a few times. The chain's CDR3 is CSVGGRTPNYGYTF. Here the CDR3 DNA reads TGCAGCGTTGGTGGGAGGACCCCTAACTATGGCTACACCTTC. This sequence joins TRBV29-1 and TRBJ1-2, with D unclear. Germline-derived CDR1 and CDR2 are SQVTM and ANQGSEA. V lost 4 bases and J 0 bases, leaving 12 bases between the germline ends. The CDR3 consists of 14 residues.

The table lists this clonotype with a few counts. This chain links TRBV20-1 with TRBJ1-2; 8 bases agree with TRBD1. CDR1 DFQATT and CDR2 SNEGSKA come from the germline V gene (reference sequence). The CDR3 runs 13 residues. The V gene end was trimmed by 1 base and the J gene end by 4 bases; junction bases not matched to a gene: 2. This CDR3 is CSARGGQGYGYTF. The CDR3 DNA is TGCAGTGCTAGAGGTGGACAGGGCTATGGCTACACCTTC.

The rearrangement uses TRBV19 and TRBJ2-7; the match to TRBD1 covers 7 bases. With 1 base clipped from V and 0 bases from J, the junction kept 3 bases outside the gene matches. Looked up from germline, CDR1 is LNHDA and CDR2 is SQIVND (reference sequence). The CDR3 totals 15 residues. CDR3 residues: CASSIVRGSSYEQYF. The CDR3 bases are TGTGCCAGTAGTATAGTCAGGGGGAGCTCCTACGAGCAGTACTTC.

In DNA form, the CDR3 reads TGTGCCAGTAGTGATATTAATTCACCCCTCCACTTT. This encodes CASSDINSPLHF. The chain links TRBV19 to TRBJ1-6; no firm D call. The CDR3 has 12 residues. CDR1 is LNHDA and CDR2 is SQIVND in the germline V gene (reference sequence). Trimming left V 5 bases short and J 6 bases short, with 5 bases between.

There are a few counts of this clonotype. An end of the junction differs from the germline gene, which may be a read error. V usage is TRBV15 and J usage is TRBJ2-3; D is unresolved. The CDR3 spans 11 residues. CDR1 and CDR2 from the germline V gene are LNHNV and YYDKDF (reference sequence). This CDR3 reads CATRRVDTQYF. Written as DNA, the CDR3 is TGTGCCACCAGAAGAGTGGATACGCAGTATTTT.